The source of this T cell receptor (beta chain) is a study of blood T cells in healthy people across ages. V lost 7 bases to trimming and J lost 3 bases; unmatched junction nucleotides: 12. The germline CDR1 and CDR2 sequences are SQVTM and ANQGSEA. CDR3 length: 14 residues. Primed by a sample-barcoded 5' primer and a J-beta primer mix, a second PCR proceeded for about 6 to 12 cycles. TCRdb ran MiXCR on the 5' RACE reads and lists one entry per CDR3 protein. Of about 1.8 million distinct CDR3 sequences in the sample, approximately 50% were seen once. This clonotype turned up a few times. The chain uses TRBV29-1 and TRBJ2-7; 7 positions agree with TRBD1. This receptor was obtained from a middle-aged woman in good health. The sample taken for sequencing was blood. The CDR3 DNA follows: TGCAGCGCCCCCTGGCAGGGGGTTTACTACGAGCAGTACTTC. Translated, it gives CSAPWQGVYYEQYF.